The clone carrying this T cell receptor beta chain came up many times. Indicated time point: sample taken at primary tumor resection. Without sorting, whole RNA was sequenced from tumor, nontumor lung or frozen PBMC. Germline V gene sequence: CDR1 SGHRS, CDR2 YFSETQ. Trimming took 1 base from V and 0 from J, leaving 14 bases between them. This CDR3 has 17 amino acids. This sample is drawn from a study of spatial heterogeneity in lung cancer. Using its own MiXCR run on the 5' RACE reads, TCRdb lists one record per CDR3 protein. In the table there are tens of thousands of distinct CDR3 sequences, around 8.4% of which are singletons.

V is TRBV5-1 and J is TRBJ1-3; D gene uncertain. This sequence originates from a female donor with early-stage non-small cell lung cancer. The sample here was PBMCs, taken at surgery. Here the CDR3 reads CASSLILGRDSGNTIYF. In DNA, the CDR3 is TGCGCCAGCAGCTTGATTCTTGGTCGGGACTCTGGAAACACCATATATTTT.